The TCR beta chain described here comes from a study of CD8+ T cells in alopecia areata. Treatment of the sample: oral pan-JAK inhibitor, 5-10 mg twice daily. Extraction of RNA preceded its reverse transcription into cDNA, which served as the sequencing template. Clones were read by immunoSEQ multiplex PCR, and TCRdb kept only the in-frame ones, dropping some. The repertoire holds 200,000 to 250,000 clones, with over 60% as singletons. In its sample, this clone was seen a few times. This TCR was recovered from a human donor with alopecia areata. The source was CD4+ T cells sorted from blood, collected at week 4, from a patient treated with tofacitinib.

Written as DNA, the CDR3 is TGCAGTGCTACCGACCAAGAGACCCAGTACTTC. As protein: CSATDQETQYF. The rearrangement uses TRBV20-1 and TRBJ2-5; no reliable D call. V was pared by 4 bases and J by 0 bases, with 3 bases between. The germline gives CDR1 DFQATT, CDR2 SNEGSKA (reference sequence). This CDR3 has 11 residues.